This is a list of T cell receptor beta chains from one sample in a study of T cells after yellow fever vaccination. One entry per CDR3 protein results from TCRdb running MiXCR on the 5' RACE reads. The data hold more than 15,000 distinct CDR3 sequences, with around 4% observed a single time. The material sequenced was PBMCs, either bulk or a sorted T-cell subset (CD4+, CD8+, memory, or dextramer-sorted; not recorded which), taken 15 days after the yellow fever booster vaccination. These receptors all come from a man aged 25-45 years who received the YFV17D yellow fever vaccine. CDR3s include the opening cysteine and the closing phenylalanine or tryptophan. The D gene is left open where the match is weak. Expanded clones get a size class; other rows say once, few or many, or leave the size out.

many	TRBJ2-5	-	TRBV20-1	CSASITRAQETQYF	TGCAGTGCTAGTATCACGCGTGCCCAAGAGACCCAGTACTTC
medium-sized	TRBJ2-7	-	TRBV12-3/TRBV12-4	CASCFAAPYEQYF	TGTGCCAGCTGCTTTGCGGCCCCCTACGAGCAGTACTTC
many	TRBJ2-1	TRBD2	TRBV24-1	CATSDPTGTSGSSEQFF	TGTGCCACCAGTGACCCGACCGGGACTAGCGGGAGTAGTGAGCAGTTCTTC
many	TRBJ2-5	TRBD2	TRBV6-2/TRBV6-3	CASSGRLAGEETQYF	TGTGCCAGCAGTGGCCGACTAGCGGGAGAAGAGACCCAGTACTTC
many	TRBJ2-3	-	TRBV29-1	CSVSSSGTDTQYF	TGCAGCGTTTCATCAAGCGGCACAGATACGCAGTATTTT
many	TRBJ2-7	TRBD1	TRBV7-2	CASSLTGTGTVEQYF	TGTGCCAGCAGCTTAACCGGGACAGGGACGGTCGAGCAGTACTTC
many	TRBJ2-1	-	TRBV19	CASSISGRGVTEQFF	TGTGCCAGTAGTATATCGGGTAGAGGGGTCACCGAGCAGTTCTTC
many	TRBJ2-5	-	TRBV19	CASSTGRETQYF	TGTGCCAGTAGTACGGGGCGTGAGACCCAGTACTTC
many	TRBJ2-7	TRBD1	TRBV24-1	CATSDSGQGNDEQYF	TGTGCCACCAGTGACTCGGGACAGGGGAATGACGAGCAGTACTTC
medium-sized	TRBJ2-3	TRBD2	TRBV20-1	CSAKAGGRADTQYF	TGCAGTGCTAAAGCGGGAGGAAGGGCAGATACGCAGTATTTT
many	TRBJ2-1	TRBD2	TRBV10-2	CASSDPGGPHNEQFF	TGCGCCAGCAGTGATCCGGGAGGGCCCCACAATGAGCAGTTCTTC
many	TRBJ1-1	-	TRBV5-1	CASSLVQAAGTEAFF	TGCGCCAGCAGCTTGGTTCAGGCCGCGGGGACTGAAGCTTTCTTT
many	TRBJ2-7	-	TRBV27	CASSFKGGSYEQYF	TGTGCCAGCAGTTTCAAGGGGGGATCCTACGAGCAGTACTTC
many	TRBJ2-1	TRBD2	TRBV4-3	CASSPEPPGLAGEQFF	TGCGCCAGCAGCCCAGAACCACCGGGACTAGCGGGAGAGCAGTTCTTC
many	TRBJ1-2	-	TRBV6-5	CASSYSGQNYGYTF	TGTGCCAGCAGTTACTCAGGACAGAACTATGGCTACACCTTC
many	TRBJ2-1	TRBD2	TRBV3-1	CASSQFQRETNEQFF	TGTGCCAGCAGCCAATTCCAGCGGGAGACCAATGAGCAGTTCTTC
many	TRBJ1-1	-	TRBV19	CASRWDTEAFF	TGTGCCAGTAGGTGGGACACTGAAGCTTTCTTT
many	TRBJ2-1	TRBD2	TRBV25-1	CASSEGGFGENQQFF	TGTGCCAGCAGTGAGGGGGGGTTCGGGGAAAATCAGCAGTTCTTC
many	TRBJ2-1	-	TRBV6-2/TRBV6-3	CASISSGSPSYNEQFF	TGTGCCAGCATTAGTAGCGGTTCCCCTTCCTACAATGAGCAGTTCTTC
many	TRBJ2-1	-	TRBV6-2/TRBV6-3	CASSLQGPSYNEQFF	TGTGCCAGCTCCCTTCAGGGTCCGTCCTACAATGAGCAGTTCTTC
medium-sized	TRBJ1-1	-	TRBV20-1	CSARRGAEGTEAFF	TGCAGTGCTAGGAGAGGGGCCGAGGGGACTGAAGCTTTCTTT
many	TRBJ2-1	TRBD2	TRBV20-1	CSAVPGGPYNEQFF	TGCAGTGCCGTTCCGGGGGGACCATACAATGAGCAGTTCTTC
many	TRBJ1-5	-	TRBV7-9	CASSPVGTSNQPQHF	TGTGCCAGCAGCCCGGTAGGGACATCTAATCAGCCCCAGCATTTT
many	TRBJ2-7	-	TRBV30	CAWSATGDEQYF	TGTGCCTGGAGTGCCACAGGAGACGAGCAGTACTTC
many	TRBJ2-5	TRBD2	TRBV5-6	CASSWGGQETQYF	TGTGCCAGCAGCTGGGGGGGGCAAGAGACCCAGTACTTC
many	TRBJ1-2	-	TRBV20-1	CSAMGGDTTNYGYTF	TGCAGTGCTATGGGAGGTGACACCACTAACTATGGCTACACCTTC
many	TRBJ1-1	TRBD1	TRBV29-1	CSVRGRGGTEAFF	TGCAGCGTCAGGGGGCGCGGAGGCACTGAAGCTTTCTTT
many	TRBJ2-3	TRBD2	TRBV5-1	CASSLEFSGSSDTQYF	TGCGCCAGCAGCTTGGAATTTAGCGGGAGTTCCGATACGCAGTATTTT
many	TRBJ1-1	TRBD1	TRBV20-1	CSAGTGGGNTEAFF	TGCAGTGCAGGGACAGGGGGCGGGAACACTGAAGCTTTCTTT
-	TRBJ2-2	TRBD1	TRBV20-1	CSAKRTGSGELFF	TGCAGTGCGAAACGGACAGGGAGCGGGGAGCTGTTTTTT
many	TRBJ2-1	TRBD2	TRBV4-3	CASSPPPSGNSYEQFF	TGCGCCAGCAGCCCCCCTCCCAGCGGGAATTCCTATGAGCAGTTCTTC
medium-sized	TRBJ2-3	-	TRBV11-3	CASSLQGDTQYF	TGTGCCAGCAGCTTGCAGGGAGATACGCAGTATTTT
many	TRBJ2-7	-	TRBV12-3/TRBV12-4	CASSHRDLPFQGQYF	TGTGCCAGCAGTCACCGGGACTTGCCTTTTCAGGGGCAGTACTTC
many	TRBJ2-1	-	TRBV23-1	CASSQSRGNSYNEQFF	TGCGCCAGCAGTCAATCGAGGGGCAACTCCTACAATGAGCAGTTCTTC
many	TRBJ2-3	-	TRBV4-2	CASSQEAVFTDTQYF	TGTGCCAGCAGCCAAGAGGCGGTATTCACAGATACGCAGTATTTT
medium-sized	TRBJ2-1	-	TRBV3-1	CASSQTRYNEQFF	TGTGCCAGCAGCCAGACTCGTTACAATGAGCAGTTCTTC
many	TRBJ1-4	TRBD1	TRBV20-1	CSATRGLSEKLFF	TGCAGTGCTACCAGGGGGCTTAGTGAAAAACTGTTTTTT
many	TRBJ2-1	-	TRBV6-2/TRBV6-3	CASRFPRQSDNEQFF	TGTGCCAGCAGATTCCCTCGACAGAGCGACAATGAGCAGTTCTTC
many	TRBJ1-3	-	TRBV5-6	CASSWDSSGNTIYF	TGTGCCAGCAGCTGGGACTCCTCTGGAAACACCATATATTTT
-	TRBJ2-7	-	TRBV9	CASSVEGRGLGEQYF	TGTGCCAGCAGCGTAGAGGGGAGGGGGCTAGGGGAGCAGTACTTC
many	TRBJ2-1	TRBD2	TRBV18	CASSPQFGGGNEQFF	TGTGCCAGCTCACCCCAATTTGGGGGGGGAAACGAGCAGTTCTTC
many	TRBJ2-1	TRBD2	TRBV20-1	CSAMTGLALGNEQFF	TGCAGTGCTATGACGGGACTAGCCCTAGGCAATGAGCAGTTCTTC
many	TRBJ2-3	TRBD2	TRBV27	CASSFHSGSGADTQYF	TGTGCCAGCAGTTTCCATAGCGGGAGTGGCGCAGATACGCAGTATTTT
many	TRBJ2-3	TRBD1	TRBV6-5	CASSSQGAYSATDTQYF	TGTGCCAGCAGTTCCCAGGGGGCCTACTCTGCCACAGATACGCAGTATTTT
medium-sized	TRBJ2-2	TRBD2	TRBV7-2	CASSRDYEATGELFF	TGTGCCAGCAGCCGGGACTACGAAGCCACCGGGGAGCTGTTTTTT
many	TRBJ1-5	-	TRBV6-2/TRBV6-3	CASSQILFQPQHF	TGTGCCAGCAGCCAGATATTATTCCAGCCCCAGCATTTT
many	TRBJ2-5	-	TRBV20-1	CSARDQLGVDEVGETQYF	TGCAGTGCTAGGGACCAGCTCGGGGTTGACGAAGTGGGAGAGACCCAGTACTTC
many	TRBJ2-5	-	TRBV11-2	CASSPGSGQTQYF	TGTGCCAGCAGCCCCGGGAGCGGCCAGACCCAGTACTTC
many	TRBJ2-2	-	TRBV6-5	CASSYMAGATGELFF	TGTGCCAGCAGTTACATGGCAGGGGCTACCGGGGAGCTGTTTTTT
medium-sized	TRBJ2-1	TRBD2	TRBV5-8	CASSPAGTSANNEQFF	TGTGCCAGCAGCCCCGCCGGGACTAGCGCTAACAATGAGCAGTTCTTC
many	TRBJ2-1	TRBD2	TRBV5-1	CASSTGGTSGNEQFF	TGCGCCAGCAGCACTGGTGGGACTAGCGGGAATGAGCAGTTCTTC
many	TRBJ2-1	-	TRBV7-2	CASSRSGGAGEQFF	TGTGCCAGCAGCCGCAGTGGGGGGGCTGGTGAGCAGTTCTTC
many	TRBJ1-2	-	TRBV7-9	CASNQDSNYGYTF	TGTGCCAGCAACCAGGACAGTAACTATGGCTACACCTTC
many	TRBJ2-3	-	TRBV27	CASREFVTDTQYF	TGTGCCAGCCGGGAGTTCGTCACAGATACGCAGTATTTT
many	TRBJ2-3	-	TRBV3-1	CASSQVTDTQYF	TGTGCCAGCAGCCAAGTAACAGATACGCAGTATTTT
many	TRBJ2-3	TRBD2	TRBV5-5	CASSLGVAGVVTDTQYF	TGTGCCAGCAGCTTGGGTGTAGCGGGGGTAGTCACAGATACGCAGTATTTT
-	TRBJ2-7	-	TRBV4-2	CASSLRLLYEQYF	TGTGCCAGCAGCTTGAGGCTCCTCTACGAGCAGTACTTC
many	TRBJ1-1	-	TRBV12-3/TRBV12-4	CASSLGTENTEAFF	TGTGCCAGCAGTTTAGGCACGGAGAACACTGAAGCTTTCTTT
many	TRBJ2-1	-	TRBV7-9	CASIKGGYEQFF	TGTGCCAGCATTAAGGGAGGTTATGAGCAGTTCTTC
many	TRBJ1-2	-	TRBV29-1	CSVDKTTGGYTF	TGCAGCGTTGATAAGACCACTGGTGGCTACACCTTC